These 13 T cell receptor beta chains came from one sample sequenced in a study of blood T cell repertoires in COVID-19. Measured with immunoSEQ multiplex PCR; TCRdb has only the in-frame clones, and not every one. The sample carries 350,000 to 550,000 clones, 85% to 90% recorded once. The sequenced material came from PBMCs or T cells enriched from blood (not recorded which). These receptors all stem from a man aged 25 to 40 who had recovered from COVID-19.

The gene calls are TRBV28 and TRBJ1-2; 8 positions match TRBD1. Germline CDR1 is MDHEN and CDR2 is SYDVKM. Unmatched junction bases numbered 5, after V lost 6 bases and J lost 8 bases. This CDR3 is 12 amino acids long. The chain's CDR3 is CASRDRVEGYTF. CDR3 DNA: TGTGCCAGCAGGGACAGGGTGGAGGGCTACACCTTC.

Only one count was recorded for this clone. The chain employs TRBV18 and TRBJ2-7; D may be TRBD2 (6 bases). The germline CDR1 and CDR2 sequences are KGHSH and LQKENI. This CDR3 has 14 amino acids. The V gene lost 3 bases and the J gene lost 2 bases, with 11 bases spanning the gap. The CDR3 sequence: CASSPSPSAYEQYF. The CDR3 DNA is TGTGCCAGCTCACCGAGCCCTAGCGCCTACGAGCAGTACTTC.

This chain uses TRBV5-1 with TRBJ1-4, with 8 bases matching TRBD1. The germline V gene has CDR1 SGHRS and CDR2 YFSETQ. V lost 2 bases and J lost 8; bases outside the gene matches: 5. The CDR3 loop spans 14 amino acids. DNA for the CDR3: TGCGCCAGCAGCTTAGGACAGGGTCGCGAAAAACTGTTTTTT. Protein sequence: CASSLGQGREKLFF.

V and J are TRBV7-2 and TRBJ1-5; D unresolved. The germline CDR1 and CDR2 sequences are SGHTA and FQGNSA. V lost 1 base and J 6 bases, leaving 10 bases between the germline ends. The CDR3 has 14 residues. This chain's CDR3 is CASSLGRGSQPQHF. The DNA of the CDR3 is TGTGCCAGCAGCTTAGGAAGAGGTAGTCAGCCCCAGCATTTT. Full variable domain (missing parts from reference TRBV7-2 and TRBJ1-5): GAGVSQSPSNKVTEKGKDVELRCDPISGHTALYWYRQSLGQGLEFLIYFQGNSAPDKSGLPSDRFSAERTGGSVSTLTIQRTQQEDSAVYLCASSLGRGSQPQHFGDGTRLSIL.

This sequence joins TRBV4-1 and TRBJ1-5; possible D gene TRBD1, 6 bases. The CDR3 covers 14 residues. Germline values: CDR1 MGHRA, CDR2 YSYEKL. Trimming left V 2 bases short and J 6 bases short, with 11 bases between. The CDR3 DNA sequence: TGCGCCAGCAGCCAATCAGGGGCAGGTCAGCCCCAGCATTTT. As protein: CASSQSGAGQPQHF.

The chain recombines TRBV10-3 with TRBJ1-2; D unresolved. V lost 0 bases to trimming and J lost 0 bases, with 11 bases between them. The CDR3 has 16 residues. CDR1 ENHRY and CDR2 SYGVKD come from the germline V gene. In DNA, the CDR3 is TGTGCCATCAGTGAGTCGGGCAGCTCACCTAACTATGGCTACACCTTC. Amino acid sequence: CAISESGSSPNYGYTF.

The chain is built from TRBV15 and TRBJ2-5; D remains unclear. The CDR3 sequence is 14 residues long. Per the germline V gene, CDR1 is LNHNV and CDR2 is YYDKDF (reference sequence). Trimming shortened V by 1 base and J by 2 bases, and 8 bases separated the two germline ends. CDR3 bases: TGTGCCACCAGCAGAGGAAAGCGTCAAGAGACCCAGTACTTC. Amino acid sequence: CATSRGKRQETQYF.

This sequence joins TRBV12-3 or TRBV12-4 and TRBJ2-2; perhaps TRBD1 as D (5 bases). The CDR3 extends over 11 amino acids. Trimming removed 7 bases from V and 6 bases from J, with 6 bases in between. The DNA for the CDR3 is TGTGCCAGCAAGGGGCCCGGGGAGCTGTTTTTT. The encoded protein is CASKGPGELFF.

The rearrangement joins TRBV18 to TRBJ2-2; 11 bases fit TRBD2. Looked up from germline, CDR1 is KGHSH and CDR2 is LQKENI. The CDR3 is 15 amino acids. Trimming removed 8 bases from V and 4 bases from J; junction bases left unmatched: 6. This chain's CDR3 is CASPETSGSTGELFF. Written as DNA, the CDR3 is TGTGCCAGCCCAGAAACTAGCGGGAGCACCGGGGAGCTGTTTTTT.

The CDR3 DNA follows: TGTGCCAGCAGTTCCTACGGCAGGGGGAACACTGAAGCTTTCTTT. Translating gives CASSSYGRGNTEAFF. V usage is TRBV28 and J usage is TRBJ1-1; D may be TRBD1 (6 bases). The germline gives CDR1 MDHEN, CDR2 SYDVKM. V lost 4 bases, J lost 1 base, and 13 bases lay in between. CDR3 size: 15 residues.

This rearrangement joins TRBV25-1 to TRBJ2-7; D gene uncertain. Between the trimmed V and J ends, which lost 3 bases and 13 bases, there was a span of 13 bases. CDR1 is MGHDK, CDR2 SYGVNS, per germline. CDR3 length: 11 residues. The CDR3 protein is CASSDYRHRYF. As DNA, the CDR3 is TGTGCCAGCAGTGACTACCGTCATAGATACTTC.

CDR3 bases: TGTGCCAGCAGTCCTACCCTGGGACAGGGGAGCCCCCGCTCTGGGGCCAACGTCCTGACTTTC. It encodes CASSPTLGQGSPRSGANVLTF. J is TRBJ2-6 and V is TRBV7-3; 10 bases align to TRBD1. V dropped 6 bases and J dropped 0; count of bases not matched to a gene: 17. The CDR3 runs to 21 residues. Germline V gives CDR1 SGHTA, CDR2 FQGTGA. The full variable domain, completed using reference TRBV7-3 and TRBJ2-6, is GAGVSQTPSNKVTEKGKYVELRCDPISGHTALYWYRQSLGQGPEFLIYFQGTGAADDSGLPNDRFFAVRPEGSVSTLKIQRTERGDSAVYLCASSPTLGQGSPRSGANVLTFGAGSRLTVL.

Only one count was recorded for this clone. The rearrangement joins TRBV7-2 to TRBJ1-2; TRBD1 agrees at 12 bases. V dropped 2 bases and J dropped 8; count of bases not matched to a gene: 6. Germline loops: CDR1 SGHTA, CDR2 FQGNSA. This CDR3 region has 15 residues. CDR3 residues: CASSLRGQGAGGYTF. The CDR3, as DNA: TGTGCCAGCAGCTTAAGGGGACAGGGGGCGGGAGGCTACACCTTC.